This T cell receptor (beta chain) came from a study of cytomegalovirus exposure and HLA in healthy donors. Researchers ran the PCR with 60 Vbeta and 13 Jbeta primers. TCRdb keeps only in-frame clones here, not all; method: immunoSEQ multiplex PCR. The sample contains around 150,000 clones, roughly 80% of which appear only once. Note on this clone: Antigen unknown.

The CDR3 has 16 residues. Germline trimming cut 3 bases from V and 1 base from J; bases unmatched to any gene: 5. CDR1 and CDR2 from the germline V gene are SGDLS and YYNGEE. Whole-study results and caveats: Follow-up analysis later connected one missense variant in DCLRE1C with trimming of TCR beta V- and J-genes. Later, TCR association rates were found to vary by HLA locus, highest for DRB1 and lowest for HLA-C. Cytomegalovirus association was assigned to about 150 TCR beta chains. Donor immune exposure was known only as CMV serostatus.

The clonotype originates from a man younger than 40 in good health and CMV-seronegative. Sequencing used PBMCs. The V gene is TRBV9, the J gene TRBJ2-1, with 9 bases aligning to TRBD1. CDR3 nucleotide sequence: TGTGCCAGCAGCGCCAGACAGGGGGAATCCTACAATGAGCAGTTCTTC. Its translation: CASSARQGESYNEQFF.